This record covers a single TCR beta chain. The table lists this clonotype with many counts. It lacks a known antigen. No much larger clonotype is one base removed from it; base qualities were not supplied. These data originate in a study of T cell repertoires in cytomegalovirus infection (dated by TCRdb to about 2019). For context, the study as a whole: Donor HLA type was relevant to the analysis, because carriage of CMV infection together with the matching HLA type was indicated by public TCR beta signatures. Here is what the overall study found, with its caveats: In both this cohort and an independent cohort of 352 donors, the cumulative frequency of public TCR beta family members distinguished carriers of CMV infection plus the relevant HLA type. The ex vivo response was dominated by HLA-C-restricted CMV-specific TCR beta clonotypes, and the single most frequent clonotype in two of eight donors was supplied by these HLA-C-restricted clonotypes.

These reads were obtained on an Illumina HiSeq 1500. The public sequencing data were trimmed at Q25 with fastp and processed into clonotypes with MiXCR by TCRdb, which kept only in-frame beta chains. Rows are unified per CDR3 protein, each entry keeping the most common DNA and genes. The sample contains over 450,000 distinct CDR3 sequences, around 10% of them found a single time. More than 8.5% of the sample lies in the top ten. Trimming at the junction amounts to 5 bases on V and 4 bases on J, and the germline ends lie 11 bases apart. There are 13 amino acids in the CDR3, from cysteine to phenylalanine inclusive. Only CDR3 DNA remains: 39 bases, in frame from the first base.

The rearranged segments are TRBV12-3 or TRBV12-4 and TRBJ2-5; there is no confident call for the D gene. Material for sequencing was PBMCs. The clonotype was recovered from a human donor in good health (CMV status not recorded). Some clones in this sample may be carry-over from other donors' samples. The encoded CDR3 is CASSPPTGETQYF. The nucleotide sequence reads as follows: TGTGCCAGCAGTCCTCCGACGGGAGAGACCCAGTACTTC.